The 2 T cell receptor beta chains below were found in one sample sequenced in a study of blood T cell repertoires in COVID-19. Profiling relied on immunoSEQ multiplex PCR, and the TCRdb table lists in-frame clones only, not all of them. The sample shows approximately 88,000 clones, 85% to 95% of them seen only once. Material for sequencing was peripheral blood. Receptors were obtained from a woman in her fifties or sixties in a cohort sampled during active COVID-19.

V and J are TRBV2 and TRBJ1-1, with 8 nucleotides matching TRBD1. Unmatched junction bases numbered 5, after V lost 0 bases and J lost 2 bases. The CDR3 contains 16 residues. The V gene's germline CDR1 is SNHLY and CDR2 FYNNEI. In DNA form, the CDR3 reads TGTGCCAGCAGTGAAGCTTTGGACAGGGTCAACACTGAAGCTTTCTTT. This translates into CASSEALDRVNTEAFF.

CDR3 loop: CASSLGGTAAYNEQFF. CDR3 coding DNA: TGCGCCAGCAGCTTGGGAGGGACAGCAGCCTACAATGAGCAGTTCTTC. The rearrangement links TRBV5-1 to TRBJ2-1; TRBD1 agrees at 7 bases. The CDR3 is made up of 16 amino acids. The germline CDR1 and CDR2 sequences are SGHRS and YFSETQ. Trimming removed 0 bases from V and 2 bases from J; junction bases left unmatched: 5.